The present TCR beta chain was sequenced within a study of shared T cell receptors in the human thymus. TCRdb keeps only in-frame clones here, not all; method: immunoSEQ multiplex PCR. The data show hundreds of thousands of clones, with more than 75% seen just once and just under 0.0095% held by the top ten. The V gene's germline CDR1 is LNHDA and CDR2 SQIVND (reference sequence). Trimming pared 7 bases from V and 0 bases from J, leaving 9 bases between. The CDR3 runs 14 residues. This sample was also put to use in a study of human thymus T cells.

This clonotype originated in a boy younger than two with a congenital heart defect. The specimen was thymocytes. V is TRBV19 and J is TRBJ2-2; D is perhaps TRBD1 (6 bases). The CDR3 loop reads CASMQGTNTGELFF. The CDR3 DNA reads as TGTGCCAGTATGCAGGGGACGAACACCGGGGAGCTGTTTTTT.